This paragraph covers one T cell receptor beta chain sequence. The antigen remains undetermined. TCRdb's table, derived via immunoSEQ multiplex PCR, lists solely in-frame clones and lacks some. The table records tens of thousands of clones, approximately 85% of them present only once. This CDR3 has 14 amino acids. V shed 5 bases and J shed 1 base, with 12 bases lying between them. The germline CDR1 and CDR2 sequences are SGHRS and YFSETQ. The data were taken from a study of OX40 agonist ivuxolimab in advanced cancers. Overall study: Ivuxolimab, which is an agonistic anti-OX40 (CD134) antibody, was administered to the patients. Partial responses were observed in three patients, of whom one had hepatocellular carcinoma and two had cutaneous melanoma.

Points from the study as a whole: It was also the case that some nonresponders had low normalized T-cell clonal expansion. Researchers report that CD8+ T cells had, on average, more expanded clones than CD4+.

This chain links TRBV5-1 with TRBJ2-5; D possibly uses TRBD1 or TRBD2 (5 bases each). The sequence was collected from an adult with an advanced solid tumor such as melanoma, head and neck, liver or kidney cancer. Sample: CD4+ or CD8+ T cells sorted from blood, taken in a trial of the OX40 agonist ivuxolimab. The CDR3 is CASRRGDLQETQYF. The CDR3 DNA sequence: TGCGCCAGCAGAAGAGGGGATCTCCAAGAGACCCAGTACTTC.